One and the same sample provided the 20 T cell receptor beta chains below, sequenced in a study of T-cell memory formation after mild COVID-19. Each CDR3 protein gets one entry after TCRdb re-called the 5' RACE reads with MiXCR. The sample records 150,000 to 200,000 distinct CDR3 sequences, under 14% being singletons. The specimen was PBMCs or a T cell subset sorted from them (not recorded which). These TCRs come from a man in his late teens or twenties who had mild COVID-19 (a few samples of this study predate the infection). Cell type and time point are not known.

This clonotype showed up just a few times. The V and J genes are TRBV7-8 and TRBJ2-3; TRBD2 is a possible D gene (6 bases). Germline V gene lookup returns CDR1 SGHVS and CDR2 FQNEAQ. The V gene lost 4 bases and the J gene lost 4 bases, with 15 bases spanning the gap. CDR3 size: 15 residues. CDR3 sequence reads: CASSSGGIGADTQYF. The DNA for the CDR3 is TGTGCCAGCAGCTCTGGCGGGATAGGGGCAGATACGCAGTATTTT.

The V gene is TRBV6-6, the J gene TRBJ1-6, with 7 bases that match TRBD1. This CDR3 region has 14 residues. V lost 6 bases to trimming and J lost 7 bases; unmatched junction nucleotides: 6. Germline V gene lookup returns CDR1 MNHNY and CDR2 SVGAGI (reference sequence). In DNA form, the CDR3 reads TGTGCCAGCAGGATGGGACAGCTGAATTCACCCCTCCACTTT. Amino acids: CASRMGQLNSPLHF.

The chain is built from TRBV7-2 and TRBJ1-4, with 9 bases that match TRBD1. The CDR3 spans 15 residues. The junction had 6 bases not matched to a gene; V was cut back by 5 bases and J by 5 bases. Germline assignment: CDR1 SGHTA and CDR2 FQGNSA. The CDR3 nucleotides read TGTGCCAGCAGCACGCAGGACAGGGGAAATGAAAAACTGTTTTTT. It specifies CASSTQDRGNEKLFF.

Only one count was recorded for this clonotype. The chain uses TRBV5-1 and TRBJ1-3; D is undetermined. The CDR3 runs to 14 residues. Germline V gives CDR1 SGHRS, CDR2 YFSETQ. V lost 0 bases and J lost 2, with 6 bases in between. CDR3 residues: CASSLGVAGNTIYF. Written as DNA, the CDR3 is TGCGCCAGCAGCTTGGGGGTTGCTGGAAACACCATATATTTT.

This clonotype was counted between two and nine times. This chain uses TRBV7-2 with TRBJ1-4, with D possibly being TRBD1 (5 bases). The CDR3 sequence is 15 residues long. The V end was cut by 3 bases, the J end by 3 bases, with 11 bases between. Germline V gene lookup returns CDR1 SGHTA and CDR2 FQGNSA. CDR3 sequence (DNA): TGTGCCAGCAGCTTCTCAGGGCTTGCTAATGAAAAACTGTTTTTT. Translating gives CASSFSGLANEKLFF. Filled out from reference TRBV7-2 and TRBJ1-4, the complete variable domain reads GAGVSQSPSNKVTEKGKDVELRCDPISGHTALYWYRQSLGQGLEFLIYFQGNSAPDKSGLPSDRFSAERTGGSVSTLTIQRTQQEDSAVYLCASSFSGLANEKLFFGSGTQLSVL.

This clonotype was counted a few times. The gene calls are TRBV12-3 or TRBV12-4 and TRBJ2-3, with 8 bases lining up with TRBD2. CDR3 length: 15 amino acids. Losses at the gene ends were 6 bases for V and 4 bases for J; bases not matched to a gene: 9. The CDR3 DNA is TGTGCCAGCAGGGGAAGCGGGGGCGGCTCAGATACGCAGTATTTT. Translated, it gives CASRGSGGGSDTQYF.

There are a few counts of this clonotype. The chain employs TRBV9 and TRBJ2-5, with 7 bases identical to TRBD1. The ends lost 4 bases at V and 5 bases at J; junction bases unmatched: 8. This CDR3 spans 14 amino acids. Germline V lookup: CDR1 SGDLS, CDR2 YYNGEE. The CDR3 region has the DNA TGTGCCAGCAGCCCGCAGGGGGTCCCGGAGACCCAGTACTTC. It specifies CASSPQGVPETQYF.

This clonotype was observed a few times. The chain joins TRBV7-2 to TRBJ2-5; D tentatively fits TRBD1 or TRBD2 (6 bases each). Trimming took 1 base from V and 4 from J, leaving 13 bases between them. CDR1 and CDR2 (germline): SGHTA, FQGNSA. This CDR3 is 15 amino acids long. DNA of the CDR3: TGTGCCAGCAGCTTAGTCCTAGGGGGGCGAGAGACCCAGTACTTC. It encodes CASSLVLGGRETQYF.

V usage is TRBV7-2 and J usage is TRBJ2-3; D is tentatively TRBD1 or TRBD2 (5 bases each). The V end lost 7 bases, the J end lost 2 bases, and 13 bases lay between the germline ends. Germline CDR1 is SGHTA and CDR2 is FQGNSA. CDR3 length equals 14 residues. The CDR3 region is CASTPGPNTDTQYF. As DNA, the CDR3 is TGTGCCAGCACCCCGGGACCTAACACAGATACGCAGTATTTT.

The table lists this clonotype with a few counts. The rearrangement links TRBV20-1 to TRBJ1-2, with D possibly being TRBD1 (5 bases). The length of the CDR3 is 14 residues. Germline lookup yields CDR1 DFQATT and CDR2 SNEGSKA (reference sequence). Trimming took 2 bases from V and 4 from J, leaving 14 bases between them. The CDR3 region is CSARRRQGGYGYTF. CDR3 DNA sequence: TGCAGTGCTAGAAGGCGGCAGGGAGGCTATGGCTACACCTTC.

This clonotype was seen a few times. The chain uses TRBV12-3 or TRBV12-4 and TRBJ1-1; D unclear. This CDR3 is 13 amino acids long. With 5 bases removed from V and 1 base from J, the gap between germline ends came to 8 bases. In DNA, the CDR3 is TGTGCCAGCAGTCCGTTCAAGAACACTGAAGCTTTCTTT. It translates to CASSPFKNTEAFF.

V gene TRBV12-3 or TRBV12-4 combines with J gene TRBJ1-5; D is unclear. With 5 bases removed from V and 2 bases from J, the gap between germline ends came to 10 bases. This CDR3 spans 14 amino acids. The CDR3 reads CASSVMLGNQPQHF. CDR3 bases: TGTGCCAGCAGTGTGATGTTGGGCAATCAGCCCCAGCATTTT.

V is TRBV28 and J is TRBJ1-1, with D perhaps TRBD1 (6 bases). Germline-derived CDR1 and CDR2 are MDHEN and SYDVKM. The V end lost 6 bases, the J end lost 0 bases, and 17 bases lay between the germline ends. CDR3 length: 16 residues. This CDR3 is CASSQGGFLMNTEAFF. DNA of the CDR3: TGTGCCAGCAGCCAAGGGGGGTTTCTCATGAACACTGAAGCTTTCTTT.

This clonotype was detected only a few times. The chain is built from TRBV7-3 and TRBJ2-3; TRBD2 matches 11 bases. With 6 bases clipped from V and 0 bases from J, the junction kept 11 bases outside the gene matches. Germline V gene sequence: CDR1 SGHTA, CDR2 FQGTGA. The CDR3 consists of 18 residues. DNA for the CDR3: TGTGCCAGCAGTCTCTGGGCTAGCGGGGGGATTAGCACAGATACGCAGTATTTT. It translates to CASSLWASGGISTDTQYF.

This clonotype was detected only a few times. The chain links TRBV29-1 to TRBJ1-1; D unclear. Trimming shortened V by 2 bases and J by 3 bases, and 10 bases separated the two germline ends. The CDR3 length is 13 residues. Germline values: CDR1 SQVTM, CDR2 ANQGSEA. The CDR3 reads CSVEIDRYTEAFF. The CDR3 DNA reads TGCAGCGTTGAAATTGACCGATACACTGAAGCTTTCTTT.

This chain joins TRBV20-1 and TRBJ2-2; D call uncertain. This CDR3 contains 12 residues. V was trimmed by 6 bases and J by 3 bases, leaving 8 bases between them. The germline V gene has CDR1 DFQATT and CDR2 SNEGSKA (reference sequence). The CDR3 bases are TGCAGTGCCAAAGTCGACACCGGGGAGCTGTTTTTT. This codes for CSAKVDTGELFF.

A few counts support this clonotype. The V and J genes are TRBV7-2 and TRBJ2-7; the match to TRBD2 covers 13 bases. The V and J ends lost 6 bases and 4 bases, in that order; junction bases with no gene match: 3. Germline lookup yields CDR1 SGHTA and CDR2 FQGNSA. CDR3 length: 14 residues. The CDR3 protein is CASRRLAGGYEQYF. The CDR3 region has the DNA TGTGCCAGCAGACGACTAGCGGGGGGATACGAGCAGTACTTC.

The CDR3 coding sequence is TGTGCCAGCTCACCTGGCAGGGCCTACGAGCAGTACGTC. This gives the protein CASSPGRAYEQYV. The chain is built from TRBV18 and TRBJ2-7; a possible D gene is TRBD1 (5 bases). The CDR3 length is 13 residues. The germline gives CDR1 KGHSH, CDR2 LQKENI. V was clipped by 3 bases and J by 2 bases, with 8 bases between them.

This clonotype was counted between two and nine times. The chain couples TRBV12-3 or TRBV12-4 to TRBJ1-5, with D possibly being TRBD1 (5 bases). The CDR3 spans 13 residues. The germline V and J ends were trimmed by 5 bases and 7 bases, with 12 bases remaining between them. The CDR3 here is CASSIQGGQPQHF. The CDR3 nucleotides are TGTGCCAGCAGTATCCAGGGTGGCCAGCCCCAGCATTTT.

In this sample, this clonotype turned up a few times. The chain recombines TRBV12-3 or TRBV12-4 with TRBJ2-2; 7 bases line up with TRBD1. CDR3 length equals 14 residues. Germline trimming cut 5 bases from V and 6 bases from J; bases unmatched to any gene: 6. The CDR3 nucleotides are TGTGCCAGCAGTCCGACAGGGTCCGCCGGGGAGCTGTTTTTT. This translates into CASSPTGSAGELFF.